Sequencing of this TCR beta chain was carried out in a study of blood T cell repertoires in COVID-19 (dated by TCRdb to the early 2020s). Turning to the overall study: Collaborator samples came from the United States, Italy and Spain and covered acute and convalescent phases of COVID-19. Nearly every sample came with metadata listing a de-identified subject ID, COVID-19 status, age in years and sex. The repertoires were made available in a free public database intended to serve as a resource for research on the immune response to SARS-CoV-2. Subjects who had been exposed to COVID-19, were actively infected with it, or had recovered from it provided the deeply sampled blood TCRbeta repertoires that made up the dataset. The samples were drawn from two sources: the first 160 participants of the ongoing ImmuneRACE study, and about 1,300 subjects contributed by 6 global collaborators. The material from the prospective study consisted of cDNA or gDNA derived from T cells, B-cell-depleted T cells, or PBMCs. Where HLA class I and class II types were available, the types were taken from metadata supplied by the sample provider, not from assay-based typing. Findings and caveats that apply to the study as a whole: The amount of clinical and demographic metadata varied by source and participant and was provided uncurated.

The CDR3 runs 18 residues from the cysteine to the phenylalanine. The read is trimmed to its CDR3 DNA, 54 bases read in frame from base 1. CDR1 MNHEY and CDR2 SMNVEV are derived from the germline V gene (reference sequence). V is pruned by 6 bases and J by 6 bases, leaving 13 bases of the junction without a gene match. Collaborating institutions collected whole blood in K2EDTA tubes following their own protocols. Collaborator samples were shipped for TCRbeta analysis as frozen whole blood, isolated PBMCs, or DNA extracted from either sample type. TCRbeta CDR3 regions were amplified from genomic DNA by means of the immunoSEQ Assay, a bias-controlled multiplex PCR. Concerning the study's data processing: Nucleated cell counts per sample were estimated from amplification of reference gene primers within the assay. Sequence reads were collapsed and filtered to measure the absolute abundance of every unique TCRbeta CDR3 rearrangement. Productive Simpson clonality was computed per sample as the square root of Simpson's diversity index over productive rearrangements. TCRdb obtained this table from immuneACCESS and retained in-frame rearrangements with V and J assigned. These tables miss some clones; where compared with another copy, unresolved V genes account for less than half of the shortfall, and the remainder is unexplained. Clone size and the V and J calls come from that table; the DNA yielded D and trimming. In all, the sample holds 40,000 to 55,000 clones, and about 85% of those were seen once. Roughly a third of the sample belongs to the ten largest clones.

In regard to this clone: Its specific antigen is unknown. There are no base qualities to consult, and no much larger clone falls within one base.

The chain links TRBV27 with TRBJ2-2; 13 bases in the middle match TRBD2. Sequenced sample: peripheral blood. This receptor was obtained from a woman at least 80 years old with acute or convalescent COVID-19. The DNA is as follows: TGTGCCAGCAGACCGTTGGGGGGACTAGCGGGAAATTCCGGGGAGCTGTTTTTT. This yields the protein CASRPLGGLAGNSGELFF.